Below, 17 T cell receptor beta chains from the same sample are listed, as sequenced in a study of metastatic and nonmetastatic thyroid tumors. TCRdb re-called clones via MiXCR from the PCR reads. Seen here are approximately 7,900 clones, over 25% observed once, and the top ten hold about a quarter. Patients had received no treatment of any kind before thyroid surgery. The sample consisted of adjacent normal tissue. The source of these receptors is a male donor with papillary thyroid cancer or a benign thyroid nodule (not recorded which). Some clones in this sample may be carry-over from other donors' samples.

V is TRBV27 and J is TRBJ2-7; no clear D. CDR3 length equals 11 residues. CDR1 and CDR2 from the germline V gene are MNHEY and SMNVEV (reference sequence). The germline V and J ends were trimmed by 6 bases and 7 bases, with 10 bases remaining between them. CDR3: CASRSRREQYF. CDR3 DNA: TGTGCCAGCAGATCGAGGAGAGAGCAGTACTTC.

The chain recombines TRBV28 with TRBJ1-2; perhaps TRBD1 as D (6 bases). Trimming removed 7 bases at V and 2 bases at J, with 14 bases between. The germline V gene has CDR1 MDHEN and CDR2 SYDVKM. The CDR3 has 14 residues. CDR3 DNA sequence: TGTGCCAGCAACCGACAGGCAGTGAACTATGGCTACACCTTC. Translated: CASNRQAVNYGYTF.

This clone is deemed medium-sized. The genes are TRBV6-1 and TRBJ2-1; 10 nucleotides line up with TRBD1. V was pared by 6 bases and J by 16 bases, with 6 bases of the junction left unmatched. The CDR3 sequence is 11 residues long. Germline V gene data show CDR1 as MNHNS and CDR2 as SASEGT. The CDR3 bases are TGTGCCAGCAGCTGGGACAGGGGTGGCTTCTTC. This codes for CASSWDRGGFF.

The chain employs TRBV5-1 and TRBJ2-7; 7 bases match TRBD2. Trimming took 4 bases from V and 3 from J; bases not matched to a gene: 10. The V gene's germline CDR1 is SGHRS and CDR2 YFSETQ. The CDR3 consists of 15 residues. The CDR3 sequence is CASSEISGGNYEQYF. The CDR3 nucleotides are TGCGCCAGCAGCGAGATATCGGGAGGAAACTACGAGCAGTACTTC.

This clone qualifies as medium-sized (0.01 to 0.1%). The chain links TRBV24-1 to TRBJ2-2; D could derive from TRBD1 or TRBD2 (5 bases each). Looked up from germline, CDR1 is KGHDR and CDR2 is SFDVKD. Trimming took off 3 bases at V and 1 base at J, with 11 bases between the two ends. The CDR3 is 16 amino acids. The CDR3, as DNA: TGTGCCACCAGTGATCCCGGGACCGGGAACACCGGGGAGCTGTTTTTT. Residues: CATSDPGTGNTGELFF.

Comments on this clone: One end of the junction varies from germline; a read error may be responsible. This sequence joins TRBV11-3 and TRBJ1-2, with a weak D call TRBD1 (5 bases). Looked up from germline, CDR1 is SGHNT and CDR2 is YENEEA. This CDR3 is 15 amino acids long. CDR3 region: CASSPVVRGSDGHTF. CDR3 sequence (DNA): TGTGCCAGCAGCCCCGTGGTGCGGGGCAGCGATGGCCACACCTTC.

This chain connects TRBV20-1 to TRBJ2-7; 7 bases are shared with TRBD2. The CDR3 contains 15 residues. Germline-derived CDR1 and CDR2 are DFQATT and SNEGSKA (reference sequence). V was pared by 4 bases and J by 3 bases, with 12 bases of the junction left unmatched. Here the CDR3 reads CSANSNRDYNYEQYF. The CDR3 nucleotides read TGCAGTGCTAACTCAAACCGGGACTACAACTACGAGCAGTACTTC.

A few counts support this clone. The chain employs TRBV6-1 and TRBJ2-3, with a weak D call TRBD1 (5 bases). V was trimmed by 5 bases and J by 3 bases, leaving 12 bases between them. Per germline, CDR1 MNHNS and CDR2 SASEGT. The CDR3 has 14 amino acids. Here the CDR3 DNA reads TGTGCCAGCAGTTCCAGGGATGGGACAGATACGCAGTATTTT. Translating it yields CASSSRDGTDTQYF.

The J gene is TRBJ1-2, the V gene TRBV28, with TRBD1 matching over 12 bases. Germline V gene sequence: CDR1 MDHEN, CDR2 SYDVKM. V lost 10 bases and J lost 8; bases outside the gene matches: 17. CDR3 length: 16 residues. CDR3 DNA: TGTGCCACCAAGTTACCAGCGGGACAGGGGGCAGGGGGCTACACCTTC. Translating it yields CATKLPAGQGAGGYTF.

This clone is classed as large. This chain uses TRBV25-1 with TRBJ1-5, with 10 bases identical to TRBD1. Germline CDR1 MGHDK, CDR2 SYGVNS. This CDR3 is 16 amino acids long. V gave up 3 bases and J gave up 9 bases; unmatched junction bases: 11. Here the CDR3 DNA reads TGTGCCAGCAGTGACCCGGGACAGGGGCGTTTTCGGCCCCAGCATTTT. Residues: CASSDPGQGRFRPQHF.

The V gene is TRBV9, the J gene TRBJ1-1; TRBD1 matches 9 bases. V dropped 5 bases and J dropped 5; count of bases not matched to a gene: 4. Germline values: CDR1 SGDLS, CDR2 YYNGEE. The CDR3 is 13 amino acids. For the CDR3, the DNA is TGTGCCAGCAGTGAGACAGGGGGAACTGAAGCTTTCTTT. As protein: CASSETGGTEAFF.

This sequence joins TRBV5-1 and TRBJ2-5; 10 bases are a match to TRBD1. CDR3 length: 15 amino acids. After removal of 0 bases from V and 5 bases from J, the junction contained 4 bases not matched to a gene. The V gene's germline CDR1 is SGHRS and CDR2 YFSETQ. The chain's CDR3 is CASSLGQGAYETQYF. CDR3 nucleotide sequence: TGCGCCAGCAGCTTGGGACAGGGGGCGTATGAGACCCAGTACTTC.

This clone was seen repeatedly, ten times or more. The gene calls are TRBV19 and TRBJ1-5; D unclear. This CDR3 comprises 15 residues. V lost 6 bases and J lost 0, with 12 bases in between. From germline, CDR1 is LNHDA and CDR2 SQIVND (reference sequence). The CDR3 reads CASSQSATSNQPQHF. CDR3 in DNA: TGTGCCAGTAGCCAATCGGCGACTAGCAATCAGCCCCAGCATTTT.

The chain has TRBV7-2 and TRBJ1-2; D perhaps matches TRBD1 (6 bases). This CDR3 comprises 15 residues. V shed 4 bases and J shed 5 bases, with 17 bases lying between them. CDR1 is SGHTA and CDR2 is FQGNSA in the germline V gene. Here the CDR3 reads CASSSTGVVSYGYTF. CDR3 DNA sequence: TGTGCCAGCAGCTCGACAGGCGTAGTTTCTTATGGCTACACCTTC.

As for this clone: This may come from a read error, since a much larger clone is one base off. This chain links TRBV7-6 with TRBJ2-5, with 7 nucleotides matching TRBD1. Trimming cost V 4 bases and J 10 bases; bases outside gene matches: 9. This CDR3 region has 13 residues. The germline CDR1 and CDR2 sequences are SGHVS and FNYEAQ. The CDR3: CASSSTGSGNQYF. In nucleotides, the CDR3 is TGTGCCAGCAGCTCGACAGGGTCGGGGAACCAGTACTTC.

This clone is medium-sized in the sample. The chain has TRBV2 and TRBJ2-5; tentatively, D is TRBD2 (5 bases). The V gene's germline CDR1 is SNHLY and CDR2 FYNNEI. V was clipped by 8 bases and J by 5 bases, with 18 bases between them. There are 14 residues in the CDR3. The CDR3 here is CASSGGLSQETQYF. CDR3 DNA sequence: TGTGCCAGCTCTGGAGGACTCTCGCAGGAGACCCAGTACTTC.

V usage is TRBV25-1 and J usage is TRBJ2-1; the match to TRBD2 covers 7 bases. Germline values: CDR1 MGHDK, CDR2 SYGVNS. V shed 5 bases, J shed 4 bases, and the junction held 2 bases outside the gene matches. This CDR3 is 13 amino acids long. CDR3 nucleotide sequence: TGTGCCAGCAGTCGAGCGGGGTACAATGAGCAGTTCTTC. The encoded protein is CASSRAGYNEQFF. Full variable domain (outside the CDR3, taken from reference TRBV25-1 and TRBJ2-1): EADIYQTPRYLVIGTGKKITLECSQTMGHDKMYWYQQDPGMELHLIHYSYGVNSTEKGDLSSESTVSRIRTEHFPLTLESARPSHTSQYLCASSRAGYNEQFFGPGTRLTVL.